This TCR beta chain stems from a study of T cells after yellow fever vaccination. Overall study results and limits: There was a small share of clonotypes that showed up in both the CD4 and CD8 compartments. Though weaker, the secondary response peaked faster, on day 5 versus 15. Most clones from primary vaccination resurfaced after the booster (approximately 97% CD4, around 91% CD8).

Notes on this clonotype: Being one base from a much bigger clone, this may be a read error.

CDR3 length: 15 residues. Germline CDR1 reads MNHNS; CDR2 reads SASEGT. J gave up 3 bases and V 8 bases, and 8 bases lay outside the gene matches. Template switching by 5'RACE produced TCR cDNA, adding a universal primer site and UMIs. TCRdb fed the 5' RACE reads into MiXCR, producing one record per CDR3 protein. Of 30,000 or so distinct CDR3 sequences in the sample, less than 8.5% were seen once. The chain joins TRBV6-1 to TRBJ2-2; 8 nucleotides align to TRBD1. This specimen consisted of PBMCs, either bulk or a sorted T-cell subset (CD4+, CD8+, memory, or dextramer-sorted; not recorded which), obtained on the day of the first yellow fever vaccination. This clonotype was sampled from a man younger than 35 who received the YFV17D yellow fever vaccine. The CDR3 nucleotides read TGTGCCAGCCGGGCAGGGGGCTATGACACCGGGGAGCTGTTTTTT. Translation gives CASRAGGYDTGELFF.